The subject of this entry is one TCR beta chain. Antigen unknown. Primers for the PCR totalled 60 Vbeta and 13 Jbeta. Some clones are missing from TCRdb's copy, which holds only in-frame ones; the method was immunoSEQ multiplex PCR. The sample consists of 150,000 or so clones, more than 75% of them appearing once. Germline loops: CDR1 MDHEN, CDR2 SYDVKM. This CDR3 spans 19 amino acids. Germline trimming cut 4 bases from V and 0 bases from J; bases unmatched to any gene: 11. The data originate from a study of cytomegalovirus exposure and HLA in healthy donors. The study, taken as a whole, reports: Later analysis associated a missense DCLRE1C variant with TCR beta V- and J-gene trimming. Generally TCR sequences proved uncommon, though certain public TCRs appeared in numerous donors.

The sequence came from a woman aged 40 to 49 in good health and CMV-seronegative. This chain joins TRBV28 and TRBJ1-6; 8 positions agree with TRBD1. The source material was PBMCs. The CDR3 DNA reads as TGTGCCAGCAGTTCCGTTGGACAGGGCCTTCGCTCCTATAATTCACCCCTCCACTTT. It specifies CASSSVGQGLRSYNSPLHF.